This T cell receptor beta chain was obtained from a study of blood T cell repertoires in COVID-19. Study context: Both acute and convalescent COVID-19 samples were obtained from the United States, Italy and Spain.

Profiled with immunoSEQ multiplex PCR; TCRdb holds only in-frame clones, not every one. The sample consists of about 370,000 clones, roughly nine tenths of them appearing once. Trimming took off 1 base at V and 4 bases at J, with 19 bases between the two ends. CDR3 length: 17 residues. Germline V gene lookup returns CDR1 PRHDT and CDR2 FYEKMQ (reference sequence). Material: PBMCs or T cells enriched from blood (not recorded which). The sequence was obtained from a man between 18 and 35 years old who had recovered from COVID-19. The chain recombines TRBV13 with TRBJ1-1, with D possibly TRBD1 on 6 matching bases. CDR3 DNA: TGTGCCAGCAGCTTAGAGGGGGTTGGGGGTTTTTTCACTGAAGCTTTCTTT. This codes for CASSLEGVGGFFTEAFF.